The rows below give T cell receptor beta chains drawn from one sample of a study of T-cell memory formation after mild COVID-19. Via MiXCR, TCRdb re-called the 5' RACE reads, giving one row per CDR3 protein. The data contain fewer than 600,000 distinct CDR3 sequences, about a fifth of them singletons. Sequenced: PBMCs or a T cell subset sorted from them (not recorded which). All receptors derive from an adult woman who had mild COVID-19 (a few samples of this study predate the infection). Cell type and time point are not known. Each CDR3 is given with its conserved first and last residue. D genes are given only for firm matches. Size tells how often a clone was seen (once, few, many) or the class of an expanded clone, and some rows leave it out.

J: TRBJ1-2; V: TRBV6-4; D: .; size: .; CDR3: CASSEYITDDGYTF; DNA: TGTGCCAGCAGTGAATATATTACGGACGATGGCTACACCTTC
J: TRBJ1-2; V: TRBV11-2; D: TRBD1; size: few; CDR3: CASSPGTGGSESYGYTF; DNA: TGTGCCAGCAGCCCCGGGACAGGGGGGTCCGAAAGCTATGGCTACACCTTC
J: TRBJ2-1; V: TRBV14; D: .; size: few; CDR3: CASSQDSWDEQFF; DNA: TGTGCCAGCAGCCAAGATTCCTGGGATGAGCAGTTCTTC
J: TRBJ2-2; V: TRBV12-3/TRBV12-4; D: .; size: many; CDR3: CASSLAGGYTGELFF; DNA: TGTGCCAGCAGTTTAGCGGGGGGCTACACCGGGGAGCTGTTTTTT
J: TRBJ2-1; V: TRBV20-1; D: TRBD2; size: .; CDR3: CSAGGTWASGRRYNEQFF; DNA: TGCAGTGCTGGGGGGACGTGGGCTAGCGGGAGGAGGTACAATGAGCAGTTCTTC
J: TRBJ2-1; V: TRBV6-5; D: TRBD2; size: few; CDR3: CASSYHSGRIYNEQFF; DNA: TGTGCCAGCAGTTACCATAGCGGGAGGATTTACAATGAGCAGTTCTTC
J: TRBJ2-7; V: TRBV12-3/TRBV12-4; D: .; size: .; CDR3: CARSSPDNYEQYF; DNA: TGTGCCAGAAGTTCTCCGGATAATTACGAGCAGTACTTC
J: TRBJ2-7; V: TRBV7-2; D: .; size: .; CDR3: CASRGRRGEQYF; DNA: TGTGCCAGCAGAGGGAGAAGGGGCGAGCAGTACTTC
J: TRBJ2-5; V: TRBV5-1; D: TRBD2; size: few; CDR3: CASSRGETSGPQETQYF; DNA: TGCGCCAGCAGCCGGGGGGAAACTAGCGGGCCCCAAGAGACCCAGTACTTC
J: TRBJ2-7; V: TRBV18; D: .; size: .; CDR3: CASSHGPAQLSYEQYF; DNA: TGTGCCAGCTCACACGGGCCCGCACAACTAAGCTACGAGCAGTACTTC
J: TRBJ2-2; V: TRBV24-1; D: TRBD2; size: .; CDR3: CATSDLEAGVTGVLFF; DNA: TGTGCCACCAGTGATTTGGAGGCGGGAGTCACCGGGGTGCTGTTTTTT
J: TRBJ2-7; V: TRBV2; D: .; size: .; CDR3: CASSEDSTYEQYF; DNA: TGTGCCAGCAGTGAGGACTCCACCTACGAGCAGTACTTC
J: TRBJ2-7; V: TRBV27; D: .; size: .; CDR3: CASSLLATLPYEQYF; DNA: TGTGCCAGCAGTTTATTGGCGACCCTACCCTACGAGCAGTACTTC
J: TRBJ2-7; V: TRBV12-3/TRBV12-4; D: .; size: .; CDR3: CASSLRGRLVHEQYF; DNA: TGTGCCAGCAGTTTACGCGGGCGACTAGTCCACGAGCAGTACTTC
J: TRBJ1-5; V: TRBV9; D: .; size: .; CDR3: CASSVEPTGNQPQHF; DNA: TGTGCCAGCAGCGTCGAACCAACAGGGAATCAGCCCCAGCATTTT
J: TRBJ2-1; V: TRBV20-1; D: TRBD2; size: few; CDR3: CSASGGGERRNEQFF; DNA: TGCAGTGCTAGCGGGGGGGGAGAAAGGCGCAATGAGCAGTTCTTC
J: TRBJ1-4; V: TRBV5-1; D: .; size: few; CDR3: CASSRWVGDEKLFF; DNA: TGCGCCAGCAGCAGATGGGTTGGCGATGAAAAACTGTTTTTT
J: TRBJ1-1; V: TRBV18; D: .; size: .; CDR3: CASSTPGFAEAFF; DNA: TGTGCCAGCTCCACACCGGGGTTCGCTGAAGCTTTCTTT
J: TRBJ2-3; V: TRBV10-3; D: .; size: few; CDR3: CAIQQDTRSTDTQYF; DNA: TGTGCCATCCAACAGGACACCAGGAGCACAGATACGCAGTATTTT
J: TRBJ2-2; V: TRBV3-1; D: TRBD1; size: .; CDR3: CASSQTGTVITGELFF; DNA: TGTGCCAGCAGCCAGACCGGGACAGTGATAACCGGGGAGCTGTTTTTT
J: TRBJ1-1; V: TRBV2; D: .; size: .; CDR3: CASSERTIIFEAFF; DNA: TGTGCCAGCAGTGAACGGACAATCATTTTTGAAGCTTTCTTT
J: TRBJ2-1; V: TRBV5-1; D: .; size: .; CDR3: CASSSGVGPTYNEQFF; DNA: TGCGCCAGCAGCTCGGGGGTGGGCCCGACCTACAATGAGCAGTTCTTC
J: TRBJ1-6; V: TRBV6-5; D: TRBD1; size: .; CDR3: CASSGDSRISPLHF; DNA: TGTGCCAGCAGTGGGGACAGCCGAATTTCACCCCTCCACTTT
J: TRBJ2-3; V: TRBV25-1; D: TRBD2; size: few; CDR3: CASTEAAGGTTDTQYF; DNA: TGTGCCAGCACTGAAGCCGCGGGGGGGACCACAGATACGCAGTATTTT
J: TRBJ1-2; V: TRBV15; D: .; size: .; CDR3: CATSYTGWGYRYGYTF; DNA: TGTGCCACCAGCTACACAGGCTGGGGATATCGCTATGGCTACACCTTC
J: TRBJ2-3; V: TRBV12-3/TRBV12-4; D: TRBD1; size: few; CDR3: CASSTPTGGSTDTQYF; DNA: TGTGCCAGCAGTACCCCGACAGGGGGGTCCACAGATACGCAGTATTTT
J: TRBJ1-4; V: TRBV5-1; D: TRBD1; size: few; CDR3: CASSPGQGADEKLFF; DNA: TGCGCCAGCAGCCCCGGACAGGGGGCGGATGAAAAACTGTTTTTT
J: TRBJ2-7; V: TRBV7-6; D: TRBD1; size: .; CDR3: CASSLAQGFGYEQYF; DNA: TGTGCCAGCAGCTTAGCACAGGGGTTCGGCTACGAGCAGTACTTC
J: TRBJ2-7; V: TRBV5-4; D: TRBD2; size: few; CDR3: CASMNLLAGVDEQYF; DNA: TGTGCCAGCATGAACCTCCTAGCGGGAGTGGACGAGCAGTACTTC
J: TRBJ2-1; V: TRBV2; D: .; size: few; CDR3: CAGKRDGNNEQFF; DNA: TGTGCCGGCAAAAGGGACGGAAACAATGAGCAGTTCTTC
J: TRBJ2-7; V: TRBV4-3; D: TRBD2; size: .; CDR3: CASSQEASGIEQYF; DNA: TGCGCCAGCAGCCAAGAGGCTAGCGGGATTGAGCAGTACTTC
J: TRBJ2-1; V: TRBV5-1; D: .; size: few; CDR3: CASSASGVYNEQFF; DNA: TGCGCCAGCAGCGCCTCAGGGGTCTACAATGAGCAGTTCTTC
J: TRBJ2-5; V: TRBV7-2; D: .; size: few; CDR3: CASSTLPAETQYF; DNA: TGTGCCAGCAGCACATTGCCGGCGGAGACCCAGTACTTC
J: TRBJ2-5; V: TRBV7-2; D: TRBD2; size: .; CDR3: CASSNSGRSLETQYF; DNA: TGTGCCAGCAGCAATAGCGGGAGGAGCCTGGAGACCCAGTACTTC
J: TRBJ2-3; V: TRBV24-1; D: TRBD1; size: .; CDR3: CATSDNRGRTDTQYF; DNA: TGTGCCACCAGTGACAACAGGGGGCGGACAGATACGCAGTATTTT
J: TRBJ2-7; V: TRBV24-1; D: .; size: .; CDR3: CATSDSTKGNSYEQYF; DNA: TGTGCCACCAGTGATTCCACGAAAGGGAATTCCTACGAGCAGTACTTC
J: TRBJ2-3; V: TRBV6-1; D: .; size: .; CDR3: CAGKGLRTDTQYF; DNA: TGTGCCGGAAAAGGACTTCGCACAGATACGCAGTATTTT
J: TRBJ1-3; V: TRBV12-3/TRBV12-4; D: .; size: .; CDR3: CASSFASGNTIYF; DNA: TGTGCCAGCAGTTTTGCATCTGGAAACACCATATATTTT
J: TRBJ1-3; V: TRBV11-2; D: TRBD1; size: many; CDR3: CASSGDRSSGNTIYF; DNA: TGTGCCAGCAGCGGGGACAGGAGCTCTGGAAACACCATATATTTT
J: TRBJ2-1; V: TRBV5-1; D: .; size: few; CDR3: CASTGTTTGYNEQFF; DNA: TGCGCCAGCACGGGGACAACGACGGGCTACAATGAGCAGTTCTTC
J: TRBJ2-7; V: TRBV14; D: .; size: .; CDR3: CASSPRRSQQGNYEQYF; DNA: TGTGCCAGCAGCCCCAGAAGGTCACAACAGGGAAACTACGAGCAGTACTTC
J: TRBJ2-5; V: TRBV7-9; D: TRBD1; size: many; CDR3: CASSETQGVGGETQYF; DNA: TGTGCCAGCAGCGAAACTCAGGGGGTAGGGGGAGAGACCCAGTACTTC
J: TRBJ1-2; V: TRBV6-6; D: .; size: .; CDR3: CASSPGLRMGYTF; DNA: TGTGCCAGCAGTCCCGGGCTACGGATGGGCTACACCTTC
J: TRBJ2-3; V: TRBV27; D: .; size: .; CDR3: CASSLSPVRDTQYF; DNA: TGTGCCAGCAGTTTAAGCCCAGTCAGGGATACGCAGTATTTT
J: TRBJ2-1; V: TRBV29-1; D: TRBD2; size: few; CDR3: CSAEGLAASYNEQFF; DNA: TGCAGCGCCGAGGGACTAGCGGCCTCCTACAATGAGCAGTTCTTC
J: TRBJ2-1; V: TRBV7-6; D: .; size: few; CDR3: CASSLGGTLRNHNQQFF; DNA: TGTGCCAGCAGCTTAGGTGGGACTTTAAGGAACCACAATCAGCAGTTCTTC
J: TRBJ2-7; V: TRBV10-3; D: TRBD2; size: few; CDR3: CAISESRLAGVRYEQYF; DNA: TGTGCCATCAGTGAATCGCGACTAGCGGGAGTAAGGTACGAGCAGTACTTC
J: TRBJ1-5; V: TRBV27; D: .; size: .; CDR3: CASSFSPYQPQHF; DNA: TGTGCCAGCAGTTTTTCACCCTATCAGCCCCAGCATTTT
J: TRBJ2-1; V: TRBV7-6; D: TRBD2; size: few; CDR3: CASSLERGGPYNEQFF; DNA: TGTGCCAGCAGCTTAGAGCGGGGGGGCCCCTACAATGAGCAGTTCTTC
J: TRBJ1-1; V: TRBV5-6; D: .; size: few; CDR3: CASSLYGVTEAFF; DNA: TGTGCCAGCAGCTTGTATGGGGTCACTGAAGCTTTCTTT
J: TRBJ2-7; V: TRBV5-5; D: .; size: many; CDR3: CASSLVFRLASSYEQYF; DNA: TGTGCCAGCAGCTTAGTGTTCAGGCTAGCTAGTTCCTACGAGCAGTACTTC
J: TRBJ2-3; V: TRBV6-6; D: TRBD2; size: few; CDR3: CASSYSASGGNTDTQYF; DNA: TGTGCCAGCAGTTACTCGGCTAGCGGGGGGAACACAGATACGCAGTATTTT
J: TRBJ2-7; V: TRBV5-1; D: .; size: .; CDR3: CASSLESVAFYEQYF; DNA: TGCGCCAGCAGCTTGGAGTCGGTAGCCTTCTACGAGCAGTACTTC